This T cell receptor beta chain appears in the sequencing data of a study of technical replicates of blood from several donors. This table comes from immunoSEQ multiplex PCR, and its TCRdb copy is limited to in-frame clones, with some not included. The table shows tens of thousands of clones, with about 98% occurring only once. V was cut by 0 bases and J by 3 bases, with 15 bases left in between. Germline V gene data show CDR1 as SGDLS and CDR2 as YYNGEE. The length of the CDR3 is 16 residues. The TCR originated in a human donor in good health. The chain employs TRBV9 and TRBJ2-5; D is unclear. The specimen sequenced was T cells isolated from PBMCs. DNA of the CDR3: TGTGCCAGCAGCGTAGCTTTGAGTCTAGAAGAAGAGACCCAGTACTTC. Translated: CASSVALSLEEETQYF.